Listed here is a single T cell receptor (beta chain). The antigen remains unidentified. CDR1 is GTSNPN and CDR2 is SVGIG in the germline V gene (reference sequence). V lost 2 bases to trimming and J lost 3 bases, with 16 bases between them. The CDR3 length is 16 residues. The sample is drawn from a study of immune evolution from preneoplasia to lung adenocarcinoma. Resections took place in Japan or China from the mid-2010s to the late 2010s. Data came from immunoSEQ multiplex PCR; TCRdb stores just in-frame clones and leaves some out. The data contain fewer than 4,000 clones, 75% to 85% of them singletons. Study-wide results and limits: Later-stage lesions seemingly showed higher T cell density and diversity than normal lung.

The sequenced sample was FFPE minimally invasive lung adenocarcinoma tissue. This TCR was sampled from a person between 65 and 79 years old with lung adenocarcinoma. The chain links TRBV30 to TRBJ2-2, with D hard to call. DNA for the CDR3: TGTGCCTGGAGTATGAACTGGGGTCGGGACACCGGGGAGCTGTTTTTT. This encodes CAWSMNWGRDTGELFF. Filled out from reference TRBV30 and TRBJ2-2, the complete variable domain reads SQTIHQWPATLVQPVGSPLSLECTVEGTSNPNLYWYRQAAGRGLQLLFYSVGIGQISSEVPQNLSASRPQDRQFILSSKKLLLSDSGFYLCAWSMNWGRDTGELFFGEGSRLTVL.